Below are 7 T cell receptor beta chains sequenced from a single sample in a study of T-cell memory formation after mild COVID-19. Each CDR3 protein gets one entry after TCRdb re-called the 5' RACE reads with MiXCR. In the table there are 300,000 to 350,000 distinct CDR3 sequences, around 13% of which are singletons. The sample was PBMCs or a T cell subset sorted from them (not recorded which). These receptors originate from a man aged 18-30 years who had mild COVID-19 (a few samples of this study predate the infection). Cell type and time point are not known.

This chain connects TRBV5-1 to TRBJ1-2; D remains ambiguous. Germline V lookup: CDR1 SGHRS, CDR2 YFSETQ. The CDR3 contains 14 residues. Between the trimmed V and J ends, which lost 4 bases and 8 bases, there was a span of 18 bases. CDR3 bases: TGCGCCAGCAGCCTGGAAGCGGGGATGGAAGGCTACACCTTC. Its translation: CASSLEAGMEGYTF. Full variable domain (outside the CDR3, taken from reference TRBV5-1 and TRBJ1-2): KAGVTQTPRYLIKTRGQQVTLSCSPISGHRSVSWYQQTPGQGLQFLFEYFSETQRNKGNFPGRFSGRQFSNSRSEMNVSTLELGDSALYLCASSLEAGMEGYTFGSGTRLTVV.

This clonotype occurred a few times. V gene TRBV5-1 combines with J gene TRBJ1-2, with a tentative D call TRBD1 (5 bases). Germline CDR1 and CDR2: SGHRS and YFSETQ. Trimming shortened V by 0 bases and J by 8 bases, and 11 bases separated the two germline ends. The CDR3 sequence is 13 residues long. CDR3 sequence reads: CASSLGGTRGYTF. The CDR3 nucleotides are TGCGCCAGCAGCTTGGGGGGGACGAGGGGCTACACCTTC.

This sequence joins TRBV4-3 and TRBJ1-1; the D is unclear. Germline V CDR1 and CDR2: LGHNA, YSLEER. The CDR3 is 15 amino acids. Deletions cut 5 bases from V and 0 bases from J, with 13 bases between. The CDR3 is CASSGTSRMNTEAFF. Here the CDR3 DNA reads TGCGCCAGCAGCGGCACATCTCGTATGAACACTGAAGCTTTCTTT.

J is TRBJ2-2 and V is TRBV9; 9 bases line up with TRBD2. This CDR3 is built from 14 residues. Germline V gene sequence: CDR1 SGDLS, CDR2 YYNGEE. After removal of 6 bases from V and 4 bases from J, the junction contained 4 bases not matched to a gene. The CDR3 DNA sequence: TGTGCCAGCACTCGACTAGCGGCCACCGGGGAGCTGTTTTTT. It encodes CASTRLAATGELFF.

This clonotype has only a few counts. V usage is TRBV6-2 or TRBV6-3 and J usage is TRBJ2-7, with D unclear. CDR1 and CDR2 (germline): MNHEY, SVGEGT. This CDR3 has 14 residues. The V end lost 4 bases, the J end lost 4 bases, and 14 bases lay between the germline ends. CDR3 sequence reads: CASSFGLLRYEQYV. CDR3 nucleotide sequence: TGTGCCAGCAGTTTCGGGCTGTTGAGGTACGAGCAGTACGTC.

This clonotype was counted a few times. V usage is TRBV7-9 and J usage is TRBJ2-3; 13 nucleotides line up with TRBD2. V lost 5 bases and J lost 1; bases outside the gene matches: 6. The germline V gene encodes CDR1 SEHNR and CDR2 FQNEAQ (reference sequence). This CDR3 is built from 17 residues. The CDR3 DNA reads TGTGCCAGCAGCCCCGGACTAGCGGGGGCCGGCACAGATACGCAGTATTTT. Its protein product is CASSPGLAGAGTDTQYF.

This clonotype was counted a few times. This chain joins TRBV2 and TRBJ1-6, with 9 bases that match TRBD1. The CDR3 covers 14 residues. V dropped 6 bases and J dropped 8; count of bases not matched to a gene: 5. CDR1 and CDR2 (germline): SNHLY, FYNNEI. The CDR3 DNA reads TGTGCCAGCAGAACGACAGGGGGGTATTCACCCCTCCACTTT. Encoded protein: CASRTTGGYSPLHF. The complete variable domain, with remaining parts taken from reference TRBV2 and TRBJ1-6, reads EPEVTQTPSHQVTQMGQEVILRCVPISNHLYFYWYRQILGQKVEFLVSFYNNEISEKSEIFDDQFSVERPDGSNFTLKIRSTKLEDSAMYFCASRTTGGYSPLHFGNGTRLTVT.